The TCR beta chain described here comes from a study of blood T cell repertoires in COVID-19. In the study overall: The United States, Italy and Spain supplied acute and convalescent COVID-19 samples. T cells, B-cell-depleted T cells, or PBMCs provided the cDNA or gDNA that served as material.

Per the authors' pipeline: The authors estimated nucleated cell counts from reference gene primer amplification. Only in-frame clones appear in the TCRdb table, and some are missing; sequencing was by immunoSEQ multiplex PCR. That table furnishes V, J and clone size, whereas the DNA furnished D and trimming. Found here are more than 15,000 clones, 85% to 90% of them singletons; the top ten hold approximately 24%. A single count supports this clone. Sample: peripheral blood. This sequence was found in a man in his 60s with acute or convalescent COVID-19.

The CDR3 DNA reads TGTGCCAGCAGTTTTCCAGGGACAGGCGAGCAGTACTTC. Translating gives CASSFPGTGEQYF. The rearrangement joins TRBV27 to TRBJ2-7, with 8 positions matching TRBD1. Germline V CDR1 and CDR2: MNHEY, SMNVEV (reference sequence). V gave up 3 bases and J gave up 6 bases; unmatched junction bases: 4. The CDR3 is 13 amino acids.